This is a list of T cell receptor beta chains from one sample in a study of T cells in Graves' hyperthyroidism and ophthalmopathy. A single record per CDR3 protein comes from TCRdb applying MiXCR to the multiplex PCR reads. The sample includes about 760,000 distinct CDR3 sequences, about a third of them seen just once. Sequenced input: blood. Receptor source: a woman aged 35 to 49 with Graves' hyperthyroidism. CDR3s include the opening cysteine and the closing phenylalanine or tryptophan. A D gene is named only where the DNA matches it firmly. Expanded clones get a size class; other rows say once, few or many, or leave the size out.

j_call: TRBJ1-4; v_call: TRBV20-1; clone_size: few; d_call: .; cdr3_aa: CSARDLGAGFGKLFF; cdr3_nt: TGCAGTGCTAGGGATTTGGGGGCCGGTTTTGGAAAACTGTTTTTT
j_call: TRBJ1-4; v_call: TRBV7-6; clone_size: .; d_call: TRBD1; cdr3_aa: CASSLGTVTSEKLFF; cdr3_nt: TGTGCCAGCAGCCTCGGGACAGTAACTAGTGAAAAACTGTTTTTT
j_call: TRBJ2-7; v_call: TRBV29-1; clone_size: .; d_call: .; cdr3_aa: CSAREAGSEQYF; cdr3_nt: TGCAGCGCCCGAGAAGCAGGATCCGAGCAGTACTTC
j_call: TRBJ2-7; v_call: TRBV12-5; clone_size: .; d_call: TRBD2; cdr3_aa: CASGLVASGGHEQYF; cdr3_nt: TGTGCTAGTGGTTTGGTAGCTAGCGGGGGCCACGAGCAGTACTTC
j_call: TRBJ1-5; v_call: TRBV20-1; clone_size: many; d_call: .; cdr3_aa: CSAREGVGNQPQHF; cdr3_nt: TGCAGTGCTAGGGAGGGAGTGGGCAATCAGCCCCAGCATTTT
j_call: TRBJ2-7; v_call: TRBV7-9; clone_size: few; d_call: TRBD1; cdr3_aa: CASSLYSGTAYEQYF; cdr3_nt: TGTGCCAGCAGCTTGTACTCCGGGACAGCCTACGAGCAGTACTTC
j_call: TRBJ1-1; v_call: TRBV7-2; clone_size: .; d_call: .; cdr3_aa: CASSLGTPEAFF; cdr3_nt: TGTGCCAGCAGCCTAGGTACTCCAGAAGCTTTCTTT
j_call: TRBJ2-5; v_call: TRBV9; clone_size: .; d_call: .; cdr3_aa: CASSVEAGQETQYF; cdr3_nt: TGTGCCAGCAGCGTAGAGGCGGGCCAAGAGACCCAGTACTTC
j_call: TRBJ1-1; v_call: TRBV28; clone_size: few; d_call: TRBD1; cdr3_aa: CASSLSTGVAEAFF; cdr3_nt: TGTGCCAGCAGTTTATCCACAGGGGTAGCAGAAGCTTTCTTT
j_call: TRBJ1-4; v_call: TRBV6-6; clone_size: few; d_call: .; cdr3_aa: CASSVVGEGEKLFF; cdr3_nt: TGTGCCAGCAGTGTCGTAGGGGAGGGTGAAAAACTGTTTTTT
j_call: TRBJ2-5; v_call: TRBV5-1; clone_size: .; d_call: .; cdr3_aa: CASRWGETQYF; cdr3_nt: TGCGCCAGCAGGTGGGGAGAGACCCAGTACTTC
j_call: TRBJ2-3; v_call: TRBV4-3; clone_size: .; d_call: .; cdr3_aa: CASSQVGGLTDTQYF; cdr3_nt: TGCGCCAGCAGCCAAGTGGGGGGGCTCACAGATACGCAGTATTTT
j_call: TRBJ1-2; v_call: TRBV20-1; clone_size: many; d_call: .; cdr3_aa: CSAREGGGGYTF; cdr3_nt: TGCAGTGCTAGAGAGGGGGGAGGAGGCTACACCTTC
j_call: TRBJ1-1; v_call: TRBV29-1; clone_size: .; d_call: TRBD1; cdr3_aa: CSVGTGRTEAFF; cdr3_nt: TGCAGCGTCGGGACAGGGAGGACTGAAGCTTTCTTT
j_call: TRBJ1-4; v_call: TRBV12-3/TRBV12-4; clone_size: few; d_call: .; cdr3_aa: CASSLWEDEGEKLFF; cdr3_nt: TGTGCCAGCAGTTTATGGGAGGACGAAGGTGAAAAACTGTTTTTT
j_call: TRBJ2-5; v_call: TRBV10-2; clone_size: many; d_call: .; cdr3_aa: CASSLFRDETQYF; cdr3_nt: TGCGCCAGCAGTCTATTTCGGGACGAGACCCAGTACTTC
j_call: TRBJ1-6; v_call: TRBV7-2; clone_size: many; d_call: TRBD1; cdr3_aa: CASSPADRGRNSPLHF; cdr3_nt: TGTGCCAGCAGCCCGGCTGACAGGGGTCGGAATTCACCCCTCCACTTT
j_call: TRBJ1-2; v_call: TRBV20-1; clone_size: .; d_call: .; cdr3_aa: CSASREAPYGYTF; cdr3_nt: TGCAGTGCCAGCAGGGAGGCTCCCTATGGCTACACCTTC
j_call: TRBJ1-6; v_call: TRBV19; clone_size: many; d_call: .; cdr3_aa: CATSEGYSPLHF; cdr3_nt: TGTGCCACTTCCGAGGGGTATTCACCCCTCCACTTT
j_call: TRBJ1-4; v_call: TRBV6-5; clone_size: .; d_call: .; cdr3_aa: CASSYRGWTNEKLFF; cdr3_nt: TGTGCCAGCAGTTACAGGGGATGGACTAATGAAAAACTGTTTTTT
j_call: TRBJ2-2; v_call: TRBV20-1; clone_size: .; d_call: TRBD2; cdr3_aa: CSALGSGSSGELFF; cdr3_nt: TGCAGTGCCCTGGGCAGCGGGAGCTCCGGGGAGCTGTTTTTT
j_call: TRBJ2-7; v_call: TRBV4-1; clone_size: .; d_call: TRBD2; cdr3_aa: CASSQEGAGALYEQYF; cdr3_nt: TGCGCCAGCAGCCAAGAAGGAGCGGGGGCCCTATACGAGCAGTACTTC
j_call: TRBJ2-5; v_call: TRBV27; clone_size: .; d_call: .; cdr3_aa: CASSSSEIQETQYF; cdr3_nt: TGTGCCAGCAGTTCTAGCGAGATCCAAGAGACCCAGTACTTC
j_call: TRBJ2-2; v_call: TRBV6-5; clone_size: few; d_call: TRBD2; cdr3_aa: CASSPIPGLAGEGELFF; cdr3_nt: TGTGCCAGCAGCCCTATCCCGGGACTAGCGGGAGAAGGGGAGCTGTTTTTT
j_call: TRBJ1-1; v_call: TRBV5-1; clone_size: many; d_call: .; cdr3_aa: CASSPSRRGDTEAFF; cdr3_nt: TGCGCCAGCAGCCCTTCCCGGAGGGGGGACACTGAAGCTTTCTTT
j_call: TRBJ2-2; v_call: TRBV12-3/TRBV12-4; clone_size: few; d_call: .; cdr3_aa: CASSPQRGGHTGELFF; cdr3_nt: TGTGCCAGCAGTCCCCAGCGTGGGGGACACACCGGGGAGCTGTTTTTT
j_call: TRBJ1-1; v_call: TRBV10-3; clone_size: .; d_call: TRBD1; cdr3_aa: CASSPRGTGAEAFF; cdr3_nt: TGTGCCAGCAGCCCCCGGGGGACAGGGGCTGAAGCTTTCTTT
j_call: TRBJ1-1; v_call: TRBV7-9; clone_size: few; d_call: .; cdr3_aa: CASSPFGENTEAFF; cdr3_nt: TGTGCCAGCAGCCCCTTTGGGGAAAACACTGAAGCTTTCTTT
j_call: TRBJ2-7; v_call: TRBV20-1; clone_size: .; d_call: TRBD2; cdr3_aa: CSADPGLAAAYEQYF; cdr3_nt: TGCAGTGCTGACCCGGGACTAGCGGCTGCCTACGAGCAGTACTTC